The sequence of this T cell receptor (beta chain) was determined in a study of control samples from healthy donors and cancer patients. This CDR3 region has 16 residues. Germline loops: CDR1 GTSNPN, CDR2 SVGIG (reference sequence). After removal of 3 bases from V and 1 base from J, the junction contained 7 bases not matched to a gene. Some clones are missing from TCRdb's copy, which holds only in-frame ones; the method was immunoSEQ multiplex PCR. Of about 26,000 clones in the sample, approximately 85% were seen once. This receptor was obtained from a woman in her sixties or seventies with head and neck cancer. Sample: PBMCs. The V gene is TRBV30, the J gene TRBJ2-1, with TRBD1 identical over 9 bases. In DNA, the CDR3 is TGTGCCTGGAGAAATACAGGGGGCCAGTCCTACAATGAGCAGTTCTTC. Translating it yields CAWRNTGGQSYNEQFF.